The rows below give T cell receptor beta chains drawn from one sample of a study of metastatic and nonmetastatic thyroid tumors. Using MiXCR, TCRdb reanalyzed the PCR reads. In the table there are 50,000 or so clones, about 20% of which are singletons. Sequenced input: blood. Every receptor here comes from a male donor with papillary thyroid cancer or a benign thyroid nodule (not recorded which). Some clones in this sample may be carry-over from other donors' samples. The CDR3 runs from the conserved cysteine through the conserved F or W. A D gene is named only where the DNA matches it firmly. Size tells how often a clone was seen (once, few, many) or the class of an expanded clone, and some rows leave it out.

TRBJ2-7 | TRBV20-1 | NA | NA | CSARVDPSSYEQYF | TGCAGTGCTAGAGTGGACCCCAGCTCCTACGAGCAGTACTTC
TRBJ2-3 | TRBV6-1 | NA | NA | CASSEEGDFSVTDTQYF | TGTGCCAGCAGTGAGGAGGGGGACTTCTCCGTCACAGATACGCAGTATTTT
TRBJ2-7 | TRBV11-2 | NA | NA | CASSPGYGLGTAYEQYF | TGTGCCAGCAGCCCCGGCTACGGCTTGGGGACTGCCTACGAGCAGTACTTC
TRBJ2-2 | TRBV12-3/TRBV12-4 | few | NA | CASSLLDTGEPFF | TGTGCCAGCAGTTTATTGGACACCGGGGAGCCGTTTTTT
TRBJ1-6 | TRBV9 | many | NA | CASSVGTGPADSPLHF | TGTGCCAGCAGCGTAGGAACAGGGCCAGCGGATTCACCCCTCCACTTT
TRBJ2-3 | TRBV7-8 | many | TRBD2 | CASSPAVTGGTDTQYF | TGTGCCAGCAGCCCAGCCGTGACGGGGGGGACAGATACGCAGTATTTT
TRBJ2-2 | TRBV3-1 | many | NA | CASSHFGTGNTGELFF | TGTGCCAGCAGCCACTTCGGGACGGGGAACACCGGGGAGCTGTTTTTT
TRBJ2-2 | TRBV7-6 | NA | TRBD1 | CASSSTHRTGPGTGELFF | TGTGCCAGCAGCTCTACCCACAGGACAGGGCCTGGCACCGGGGAGCTGTTTTTT
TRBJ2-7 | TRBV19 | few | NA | CATVGSRYEQYF | TGTGCCACTGTAGGGAGCCGCTACGAGCAGTACTTC
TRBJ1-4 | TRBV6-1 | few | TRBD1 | CASSTRDRAEKLFF | TGTGCCAGCAGCACCCGGGACAGGGCTGAAAAACTGTTTTTT
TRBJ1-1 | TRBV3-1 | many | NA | CASSVQGFADEAFF | TGTGCCAGCAGCGTACAGGGTTTTGCGGATGAAGCTTTCTTT
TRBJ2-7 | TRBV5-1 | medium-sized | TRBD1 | CASSLGPGQVYEQYF | TGCGCCAGCAGCTTGGGACCGGGACAGGTCTACGAGCAGTACTTC
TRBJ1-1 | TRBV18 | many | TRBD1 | CASQGDLYLNTEAFF | TGTGCCAGCCAGGGGGACCTCTATTTGAACACTGAAGCTTTCTTT
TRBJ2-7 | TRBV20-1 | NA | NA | CSARDVPYEQYF | TGCAGTGCCAGGGACGTTCCCTACGAGCAGTACTTC
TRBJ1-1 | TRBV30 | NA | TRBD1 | CAWSLQGDTEAFF | TGTGCCTGGAGTCTACAGGGGGACACTGAAGCTTTCTTT
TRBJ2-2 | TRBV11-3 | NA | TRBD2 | CASSPTGLAGAGELFF | TGTGCCAGCAGCCCGACGGGGCTAGCGGGGGCCGGGGAGCTGTTTTTT
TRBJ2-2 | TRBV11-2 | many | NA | CASSLKPGNTGELFF | TGTGCCAGCAGTCTAAAGCCGGGGAACACCGGGGAGCTGTTTTTT
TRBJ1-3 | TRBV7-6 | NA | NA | CASSLRAGAGNTIYF | TGTGCCAGCAGCCTACGCGCGGGGGCAGGAAACACCATATATTTT
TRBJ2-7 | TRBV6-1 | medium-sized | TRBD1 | CASSSGQGSLVAYEQYF | TGTGCCAGCAGCTCGGGACAGGGATCCCTAGTAGCCTACGAGCAGTACTTC
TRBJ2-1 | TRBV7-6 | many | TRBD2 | CASSLPGLAPNEQFF | TGTGCCAGCAGCTTACCCGGACTAGCACCCAATGAGCAGTTCTTC
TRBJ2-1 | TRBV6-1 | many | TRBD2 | CASSRAVGGGEQFF | TGTGCCAGCAGCCGGGCCGTGGGGGGGGGAGAGCAGTTCTTC
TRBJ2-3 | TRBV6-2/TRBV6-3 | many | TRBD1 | CASSPLGQGITDTQYF | TGTGCCAGCAGTCCCCTGGGACAGGGGATCACAGATACGCAGTATTTT
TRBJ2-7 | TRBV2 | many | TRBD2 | CASSGTPSGRSHEQYF | TGTGCCAGCAGTGGAACCCCTAGCGGGAGATCCCACGAGCAGTACTTC
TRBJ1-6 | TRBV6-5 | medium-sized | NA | CASSYTNRYSYNSPLHF | TGTGCCAGCAGTTACACAAACCGGTACTCCTATAATTCACCCCTCCACTTT
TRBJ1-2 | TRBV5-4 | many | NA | CASSLGQEGGYTF | TGTGCCAGCAGCTTGGGACAGGAGGGTGGCTACACCTTC
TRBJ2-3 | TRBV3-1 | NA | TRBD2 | CASSQDGVPGLAGEDTQYF | TGTGCCAGCAGCCAAGATGGGGTGCCAGGACTAGCGGGGGAAGATACGCAGTATTTT
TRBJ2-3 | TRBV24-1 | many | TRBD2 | CATSGTSGTQRDTQYF | TGTGCCACCAGTGGAACTAGCGGGACCCAACGGGATACGCAGTATTTT
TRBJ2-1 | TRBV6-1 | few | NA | CASSRQSYNEQFF | TGTGCCAGCAGCCGTCAGTCCTACAATGAGCAGTTCTTC
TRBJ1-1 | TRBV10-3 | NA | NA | CAISGQGGTEAFF | TGTGCCATCAGTGGGCAGGGTGGTACTGAAGCTTTCTTT